These 2 T cell receptor beta chains originate from one sample sequenced in a study of control samples from healthy donors and cancer patients (dated by TCRdb to about 2020). Library method: the immunoSEQ multiplex PCR assay. Here the immuneACCESS table is served through TCRdb, limited to in-frame sequences with V and J called. Missing clones are a known gap in these copies; in checked studies unresolved V genes cover under half, and the rest lacks a known reason. The sample table holds 130,000 or so clones, of which 90% to 95% were seen once. The ten largest make up roughly 13% of the sample. Input material: blood. All receptors come from a middle-aged man in good health.

The chain links TRBV28 to TRBJ2-7; D may correspond to TRBD1 or TRBD2 (5 bases each). Trimming removed 1 base from V and 5 bases from J, with 9 bases in between. The CDR3 is made up of 13 amino acids. Germline values: CDR1 MDHEN, CDR2 SYDVKM. DNA of the CDR3: TGTGCCAGCAGTTTATTGGGGGTCCACGAGCAGTACTTC. It is translated as CASSLLGVHEQYF.

The chain employs TRBV3-1 (or the pseudogene TRBV3-2) and TRBJ1-1; D might be TRBD1 (5 bases). CDR3 size: 12 residues. The germline V and J ends were trimmed by 5 bases and 7 bases, with 11 bases remaining between them. CDR1 is LGHDT and CDR2 is YNNKEL in the germline V gene (reference sequence). This chain's CDR3 is CASSFRDLEAFF. The CDR3 DNA is TGTGCCAGCAGCTTCAGGGACCTTGAAGCTTTCTTT.